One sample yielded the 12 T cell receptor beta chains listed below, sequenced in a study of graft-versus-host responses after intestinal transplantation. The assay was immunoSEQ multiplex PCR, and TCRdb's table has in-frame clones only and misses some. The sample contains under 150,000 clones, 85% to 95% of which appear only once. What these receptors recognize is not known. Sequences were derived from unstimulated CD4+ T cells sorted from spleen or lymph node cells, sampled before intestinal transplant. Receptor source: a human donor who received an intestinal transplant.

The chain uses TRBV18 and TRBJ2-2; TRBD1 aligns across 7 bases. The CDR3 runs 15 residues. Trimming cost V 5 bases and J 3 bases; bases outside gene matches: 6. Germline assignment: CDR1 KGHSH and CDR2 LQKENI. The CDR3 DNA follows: TGTGCCAGCTCAAAAGGGGGCGTGGACACCGGGGAGCTGTTTTTT. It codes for CASSKGGVDTGELFF. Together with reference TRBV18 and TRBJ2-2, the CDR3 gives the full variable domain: NAGVMQNPRHLVRRRGQEARLRCSPMKGHSHVYWYRQLPEEGLKFMVYLQKENIIDESGMPKERFSAEFPKEGPSILRIQQVVRGDSAAYFCASSKGGVDTGELFFGEGSRLTVL.

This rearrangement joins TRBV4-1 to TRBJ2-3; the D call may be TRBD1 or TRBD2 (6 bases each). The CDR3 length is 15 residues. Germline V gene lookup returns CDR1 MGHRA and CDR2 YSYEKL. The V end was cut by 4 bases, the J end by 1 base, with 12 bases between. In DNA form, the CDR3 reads TGCGCCAGCAGCCCTGAGGGGGGAGGCACAGATACGCAGTATTTT. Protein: CASSPEGGGTDTQYF.

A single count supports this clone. CDR3 sequence reads: CATSGTGFQPQHF. CDR3 coding DNA: TGTGCCACCAGCGGCACAGGGTTTCAGCCCCAGCATTTT. The rearrangement joins TRBV15 to TRBJ1-5; tentative D call: TRBD1 (6 bases). The CDR3 loop spans 13 amino acids. The germline gives CDR1 LNHNV, CDR2 YYDKDF (reference sequence). With 5 bases removed from V and 6 bases from J, the gap between germline ends came to 11 bases.

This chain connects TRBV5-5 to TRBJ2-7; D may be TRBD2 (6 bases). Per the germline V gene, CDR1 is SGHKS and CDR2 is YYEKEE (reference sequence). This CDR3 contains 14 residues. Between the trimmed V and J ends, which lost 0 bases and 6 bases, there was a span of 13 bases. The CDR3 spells CASSLAGDLGEQYF. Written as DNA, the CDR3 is TGTGCCAGCAGCTTGGCGGGGGACCTTGGCGAGCAGTACTTC.

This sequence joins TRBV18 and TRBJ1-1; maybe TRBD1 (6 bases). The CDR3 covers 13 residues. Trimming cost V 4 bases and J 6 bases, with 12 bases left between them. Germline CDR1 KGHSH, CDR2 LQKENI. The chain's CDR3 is CASSRDTGSEAFF. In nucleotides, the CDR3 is TGTGCCAGCTCACGGGACACCGGGTCTGAAGCTTTCTTT.

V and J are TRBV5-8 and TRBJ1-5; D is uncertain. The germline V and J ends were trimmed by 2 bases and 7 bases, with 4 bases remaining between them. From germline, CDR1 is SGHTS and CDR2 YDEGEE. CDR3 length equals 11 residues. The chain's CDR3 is CASSLTQPQHF. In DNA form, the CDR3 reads TGTGCCAGCAGCTTAACGCAGCCCCAGCATTTT.

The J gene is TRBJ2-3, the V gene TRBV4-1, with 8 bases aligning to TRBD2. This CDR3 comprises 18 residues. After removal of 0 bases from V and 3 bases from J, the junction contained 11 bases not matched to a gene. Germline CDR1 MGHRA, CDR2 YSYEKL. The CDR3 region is CASSQDRSGGAGTDTQYF. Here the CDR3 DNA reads TGCGCCAGCAGCCAAGATCGGTCGGGGGGGGCTGGGACAGATACGCAGTATTTT.

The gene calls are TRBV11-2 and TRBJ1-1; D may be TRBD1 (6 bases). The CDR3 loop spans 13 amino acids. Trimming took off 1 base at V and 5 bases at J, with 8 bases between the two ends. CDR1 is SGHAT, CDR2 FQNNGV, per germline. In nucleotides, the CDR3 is TGTGCCAGCAGCTTAGTAGGGGGGACTGAAGCTTTCTTT. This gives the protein CASSLVGGTEAFF.

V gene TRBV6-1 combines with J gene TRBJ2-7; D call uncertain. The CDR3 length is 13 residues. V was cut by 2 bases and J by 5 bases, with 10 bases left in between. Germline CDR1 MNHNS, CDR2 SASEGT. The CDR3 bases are TGTGCCAGCAGTGAATGGGGATTAGACGAGCAGTACTTC. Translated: CASSEWGLDEQYF.

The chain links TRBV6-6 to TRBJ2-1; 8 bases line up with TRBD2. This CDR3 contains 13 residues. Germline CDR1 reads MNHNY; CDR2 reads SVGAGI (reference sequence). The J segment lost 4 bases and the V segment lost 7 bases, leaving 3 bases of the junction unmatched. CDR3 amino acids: CASNRGGYNEQFF. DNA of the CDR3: TGTGCCAGCAATCGGGGGGGATACAATGAGCAGTTCTTC.

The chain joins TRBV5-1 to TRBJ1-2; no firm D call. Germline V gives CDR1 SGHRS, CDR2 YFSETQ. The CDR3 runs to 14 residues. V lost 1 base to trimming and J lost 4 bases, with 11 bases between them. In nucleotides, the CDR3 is TGCGCCAGCAGCTTGCAGGACCCCACCTATGGCTACACCTTC. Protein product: CASSLQDPTYGYTF.

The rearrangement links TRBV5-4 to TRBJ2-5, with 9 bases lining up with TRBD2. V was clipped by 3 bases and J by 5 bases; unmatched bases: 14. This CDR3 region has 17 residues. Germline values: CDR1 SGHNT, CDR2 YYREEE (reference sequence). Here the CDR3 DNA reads TGTGCCAGCAGCTCGACCCCGCGGGGGGGCGGGGGGGAGACCCAGTACTTC. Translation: CASSSTPRGGGGETQYF.